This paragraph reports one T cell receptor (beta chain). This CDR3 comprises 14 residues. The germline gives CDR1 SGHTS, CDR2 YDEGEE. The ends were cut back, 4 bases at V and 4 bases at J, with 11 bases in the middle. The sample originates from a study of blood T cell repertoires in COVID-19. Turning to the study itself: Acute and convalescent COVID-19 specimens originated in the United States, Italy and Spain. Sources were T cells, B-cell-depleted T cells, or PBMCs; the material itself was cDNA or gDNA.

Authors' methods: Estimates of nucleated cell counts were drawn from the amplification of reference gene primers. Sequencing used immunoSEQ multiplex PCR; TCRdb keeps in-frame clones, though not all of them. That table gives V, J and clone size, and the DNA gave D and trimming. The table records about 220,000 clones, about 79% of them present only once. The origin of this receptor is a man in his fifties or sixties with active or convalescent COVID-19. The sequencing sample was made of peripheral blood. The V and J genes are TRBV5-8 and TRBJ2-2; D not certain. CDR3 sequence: CASSLVFGTGELFF. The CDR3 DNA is TGTGCCAGCAGCCTGGTCTTCGGCACCGGGGAGCTGTTTTTT.